This T cell receptor beta chain derives from a study of blood T cell repertoires in COVID-19 (dated by TCRdb to about 2020). For the study in its entirety: The collaborator samples originated in the United States, Italy and Spain and spanned the acute and convalescent phases of COVID-19. Samples were obtained from the ongoing ImmuneRACE study (first 160 participants) and from about 1,300 subjects provided by 6 global collaborators. The material from the prospective study consisted of cDNA or gDNA derived from T cells, B-cell-depleted T cells, or PBMCs. The sample metadata nearly always contained a de-identified subject ID, COVID-19 status, age in years and sex. A freely available public database, intended as a resource for researchers studying the immune response to SARS-CoV-2, is where the repertoires were released. Where available, HLA class I and class II types were obtained from metadata supplied by the sample provider rather than from assay-based typing. Subjects who had been exposed to COVID-19, were actively infected with it, or had recovered from it provided the deeply sampled blood TCRbeta repertoires that made up the dataset. Study-wide conclusions, independent of this receptor: The amount of clinical and demographic metadata varied by source and participant and was provided uncurated.

As to this clone: There is no known antigen for this receptor. No per-base quality is available; no much larger clone lies one base away. This same CDR3 is encoded by further DNA sequences in the sample.

Participants in the prospective study were enrolled through a virtual design, were aged roughly 18 to 100 years, and lived in approximately 25 United States geographic areas. Cohort assignment in the prospective study relied on participant-reported clinical history from a screening survey and a study questionnaire. Mobile phlebotomists in the prospective study collected whole blood, serum and a nasopharyngeal or oropharyngeal swab from every participant. Additional blood draws and questionnaires over an approximately 2-month period could optionally be provided by prospective study participants. Before DNA extraction, prospective study blood samples were shipped either frozen or at room temperature. The immunoSEQ Assay, a bias-controlled multiplex PCR, was used to amplify TCRbeta CDR3 regions from genomic DNA. The paper's processing steps were these. Nucleated cell counts per sample were estimated from amplification of reference gene primers within the assay. To quantify the absolute abundance of each unique TCRbeta CDR3 rearrangement, sequence reads were collapsed and filtered. Productive Simpson clonality was computed per sample as the square root of Simpson's diversity index over productive rearrangements. TCRdb took over this immuneACCESS table, retaining in-frame rearrangements with V and J assigned. Such tables are incomplete; in checked studies, under half of the missing clones stem from an unresolved V gene, and the remainder is unexplained. D and trimming were read from the DNA, whereas the V and J calls and clone size are those reported in that table. The table for this sample lists around 340,000 clones; 65% to 90% of them were counted only once. The ten most abundant clones make up roughly 4.2% of the sample.

The sequence came from a middle-aged woman with acute COVID-19. Sequences were obtained from PBMCs or T cells enriched from blood (not recorded which).

The nucleotides are TGTGCCAGCAGCTTGCGGGGAACTGAAGCTTTCTTT. Translated, it reads CASSLRGTEAFF. Here the chain combines TRBV7-2 and TRBJ1-1; no D segment can be confidently identified. The junction shows trimming of 3 bases on V and 5 bases on J, plus 7 bases between the germline ends. CDR1 and CDR2 are drawn from the germline V gene: SGHTA, FQGNSA. Reading from cysteine to phenylalanine, the CDR3 counts 12 amino acids. Only CDR3 DNA is held: 36 bases, read in frame from base 1.